This T cell receptor beta chain appears in the sequencing data of a study of blood T cell repertoires in COVID-19. Across the whole study: Italy, Spain and the United States were the sources of the convalescent and acute COVID-19 samples. PBMCs, B-cell-depleted T cells, or T cells were the source of the cDNA or gDNA that made up the material.

In the authors' methods: How many nucleated cells were present was estimated from reference gene primer amplification. Here immunoSEQ multiplex PCR was the method, and the copy in TCRdb shows in-frame clones only, minus some. The DNA was the basis for D and trimming; V, J and clone size are from that table. The sample gives some 96,000 clones, less than 90% of which show up once; approximately 10% is in the top ten. The ends lost 4 bases at V and 6 bases at J; junction bases unmatched: 6. Germline lookup yields CDR1 MDHEN and CDR2 SYDVKM. CDR3 length: 14 residues. Specimen: peripheral blood. The clonotype was recovered from a human donor in a cohort sampled during active COVID-19. This chain uses TRBV28 with TRBJ1-2; TRBD1 aligns across 9 bases. The DNA of the CDR3 is TGTGCCAGCAGTTCACCCGGGACAGGGAATGGCTACACCTTC. It yields the protein CASSSPGTGNGYTF.